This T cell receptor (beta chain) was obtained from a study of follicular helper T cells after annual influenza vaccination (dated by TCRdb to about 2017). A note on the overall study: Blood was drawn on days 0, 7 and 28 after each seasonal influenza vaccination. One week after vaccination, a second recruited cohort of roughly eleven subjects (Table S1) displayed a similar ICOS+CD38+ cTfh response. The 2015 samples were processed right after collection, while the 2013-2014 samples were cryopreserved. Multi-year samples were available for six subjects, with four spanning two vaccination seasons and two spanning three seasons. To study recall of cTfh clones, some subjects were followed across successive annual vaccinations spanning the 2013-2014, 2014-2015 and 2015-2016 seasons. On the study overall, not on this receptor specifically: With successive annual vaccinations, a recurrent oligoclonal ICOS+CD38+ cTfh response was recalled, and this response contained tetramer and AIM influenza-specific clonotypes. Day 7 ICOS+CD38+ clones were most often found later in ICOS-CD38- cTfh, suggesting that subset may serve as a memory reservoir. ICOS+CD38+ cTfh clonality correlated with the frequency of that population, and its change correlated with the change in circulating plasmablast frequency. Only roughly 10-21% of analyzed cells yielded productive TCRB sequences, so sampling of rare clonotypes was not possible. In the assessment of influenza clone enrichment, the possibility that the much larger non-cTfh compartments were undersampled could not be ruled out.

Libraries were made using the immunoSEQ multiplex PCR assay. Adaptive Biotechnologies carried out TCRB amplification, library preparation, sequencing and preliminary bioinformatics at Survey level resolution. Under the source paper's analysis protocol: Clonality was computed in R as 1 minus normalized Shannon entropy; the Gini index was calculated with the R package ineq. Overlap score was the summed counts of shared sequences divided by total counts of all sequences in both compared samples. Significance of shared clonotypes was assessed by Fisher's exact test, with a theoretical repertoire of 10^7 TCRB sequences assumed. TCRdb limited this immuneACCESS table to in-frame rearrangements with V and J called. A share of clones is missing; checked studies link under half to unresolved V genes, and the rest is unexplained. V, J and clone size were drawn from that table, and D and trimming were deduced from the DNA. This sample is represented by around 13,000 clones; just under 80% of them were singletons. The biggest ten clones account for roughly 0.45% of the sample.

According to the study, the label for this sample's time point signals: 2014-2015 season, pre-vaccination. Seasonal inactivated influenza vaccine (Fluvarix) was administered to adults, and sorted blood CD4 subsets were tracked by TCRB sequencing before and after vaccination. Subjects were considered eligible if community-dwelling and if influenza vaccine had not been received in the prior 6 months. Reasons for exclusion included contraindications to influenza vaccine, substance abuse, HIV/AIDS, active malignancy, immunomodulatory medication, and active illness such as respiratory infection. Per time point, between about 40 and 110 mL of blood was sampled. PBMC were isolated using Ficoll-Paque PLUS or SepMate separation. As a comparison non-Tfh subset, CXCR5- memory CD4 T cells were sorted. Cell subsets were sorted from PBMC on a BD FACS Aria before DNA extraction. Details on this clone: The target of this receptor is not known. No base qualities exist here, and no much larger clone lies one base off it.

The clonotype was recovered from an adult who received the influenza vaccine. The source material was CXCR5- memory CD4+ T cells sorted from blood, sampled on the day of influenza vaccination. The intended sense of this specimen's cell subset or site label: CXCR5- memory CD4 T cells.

The DNA sequence reads TGTGCCAGCTCACAGGGACAGAGTTATGGCTACACCTTC. Translated, this gives CASSQGQSYGYTF. In this chain, TRBV18 is recombined with TRBJ1-2, with 7 bases matching TRBD1. CDR1 and CDR2 were assigned from the germline V gene as KGHSH and LQKENI. CDR3 length: 13 amino acids, cysteine to phenylalanine. Just CDR3 DNA is preserved here, 39 bases in frame from base 1. Trimming accounts for 4 bases at V and 5 bases at J, while the number of junction bases matched to no gene is 4.